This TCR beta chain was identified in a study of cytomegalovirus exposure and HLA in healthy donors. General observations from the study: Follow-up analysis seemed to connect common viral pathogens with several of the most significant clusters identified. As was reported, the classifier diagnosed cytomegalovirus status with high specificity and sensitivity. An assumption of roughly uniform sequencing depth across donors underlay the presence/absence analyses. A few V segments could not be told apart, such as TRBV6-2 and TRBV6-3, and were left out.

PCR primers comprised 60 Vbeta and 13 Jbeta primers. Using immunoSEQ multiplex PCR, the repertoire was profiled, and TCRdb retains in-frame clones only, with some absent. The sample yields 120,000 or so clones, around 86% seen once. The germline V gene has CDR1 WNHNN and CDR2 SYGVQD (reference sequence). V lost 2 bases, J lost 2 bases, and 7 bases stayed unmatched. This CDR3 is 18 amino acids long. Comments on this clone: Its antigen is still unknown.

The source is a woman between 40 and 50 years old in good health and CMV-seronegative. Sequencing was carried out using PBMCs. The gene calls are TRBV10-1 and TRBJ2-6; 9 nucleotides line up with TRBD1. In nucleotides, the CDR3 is TGCGCCAGCAGTGAGCTAAAGGACAGGGGAACTGGGGCCAACGTCCTGACTTTC. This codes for CASSELKDRGTGANVLTF.